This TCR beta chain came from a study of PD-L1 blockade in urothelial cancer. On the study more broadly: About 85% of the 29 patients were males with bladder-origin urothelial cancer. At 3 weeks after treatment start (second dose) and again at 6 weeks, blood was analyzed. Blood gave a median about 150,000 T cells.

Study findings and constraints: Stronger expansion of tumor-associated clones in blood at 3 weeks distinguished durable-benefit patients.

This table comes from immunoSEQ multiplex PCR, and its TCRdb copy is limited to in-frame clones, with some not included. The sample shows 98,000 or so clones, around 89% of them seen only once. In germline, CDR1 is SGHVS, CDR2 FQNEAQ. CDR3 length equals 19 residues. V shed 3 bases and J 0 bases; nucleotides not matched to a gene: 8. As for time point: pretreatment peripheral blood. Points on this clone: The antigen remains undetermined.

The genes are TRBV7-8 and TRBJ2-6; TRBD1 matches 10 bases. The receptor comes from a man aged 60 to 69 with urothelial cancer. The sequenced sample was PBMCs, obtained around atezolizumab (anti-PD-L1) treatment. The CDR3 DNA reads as TGTGCCAGCAGCTTTATGACGGGACAGGGGTACTCTGGGGCCAACGTCCTGACTTTC. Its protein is CASSFMTGQGYSGANVLTF. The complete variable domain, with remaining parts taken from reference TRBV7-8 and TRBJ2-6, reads GAGVSQSPRYKVAKRGQDVALRCDPISGHVSLFWYQQALGQGPEFLTYFQNEAQLDKSGLPSDRFFAERPEGSVSTLKIQRTQQEDSAVYLCASSFMTGQGYSGANVLTFGAGSRLTVL.